These 4 T cell receptor beta chains originate from one sample sequenced in a study of human T cells and chemical hapten exposure. MiXCR, applied by TCRdb to the RACE reads, yields one record per CDR3 protein. Of under 400,000 distinct CDR3 sequences in the sample, 5.1% were seen once. Time point defined: pre-sensitization, week 0. Treatment described: therapeutic diphenylcyclopropenone sensitization with weekly scalp DPC. The material was whole blood, obtained in connection with sensitization to the hapten diphenylcyclopropenone (DPC). Source of these receptors: a woman between 45 and 60 years old with alopecia areata. Some clones in this sample may be carry-over from other donors' samples.

This clonotype has a handful of counts. V and J are TRBV2 and TRBJ2-4; D is undetermined. This CDR3 is built from 10 residues. Germline CDR1 SNHLY, CDR2 FYNNEI. The V end lost 7 bases, the J end lost 9 bases, and 7 bases lay between the germline ends. The CDR3 DNA follows: TGTGCCAGCAAGTATGGCATTCAGTACTTC. Translation: CASKYGIQYF.

This clonotype was detected only a few times. The rearrangement joins TRBV20-1 to TRBJ2-7, with 9 bases fitting TRBD1. Germline CDR1 reads DFQATT; CDR2 reads SNEGSKA (reference sequence). J was trimmed by 0 bases and V by 1 base; bases with no gene match: 10. The CDR3 spans 17 residues. Here the CDR3 reads CSARGPTGGKSSYEQYF. DNA of the CDR3: TGCAGTGCTAGAGGTCCGACAGGGGGGAAGAGCTCCTACGAGCAGTACTTC.

The chain employs TRBV6-1 and TRBJ1-4, with TRBD1 identical over 7 bases. The CDR3 covers 14 residues. J gave up 6 bases and V 5 bases, and 6 bases lay outside the gene matches. The germline gives CDR1 MNHNS, CDR2 SASEGT. The CDR3 DNA reads TGTGCCAGCAGTCAGGGGGGGGCAGATGAAAAACTGTTTTTT. Translating gives CASSQGGADEKLFF.

This clonotype was seen a few times. The gene calls are TRBV10-3 and TRBJ1-5, with D perhaps matching TRBD1 (5 bases). CDR1 is ENHRY and CDR2 is SYGVKD in the germline V gene. The CDR3 length is 15 residues. V was cut by 0 bases and J by 4 bases, with 10 bases left in between. CDR3 loop: CAISESRGGNQPQHF. The CDR3 region has the DNA TGTGCCATCAGTGAGTCGAGGGGAGGGAATCAGCCCCAGCATTTT.